Presented here are 17 T cell receptor beta chains from one specimen sequenced in a study of blood T cell repertoires in COVID-19. Assay: immunoSEQ multiplex PCR; the TCRdb copy retains only in-frame clones and omits some. The sample shows about 270,000 clones, approximately 91% of them seen only once. Sequences were obtained from PBMCs or T cells enriched from blood (not recorded which). The receptor set was obtained from a woman aged 40 to 50 with acute COVID-19.

This chain links TRBV7-9 with TRBJ1-1; 8 nucleotides line up with TRBD1. V lost 2 bases and J lost 5; bases outside the gene matches: 4. The CDR3 covers 14 residues. In germline, CDR1 is SEHNR, CDR2 FQNEAQ (reference sequence). The CDR3 reads CASSLTGGGTEAFF. CDR3 nucleotide sequence: TGTGCCAGCAGCTTAACAGGGGGAGGGACTGAAGCTTTCTTT.

CDR3: CASSIAPGSYEQYF. The CDR3 DNA reads TGTGCCAGTAGTATAGCCCCAGGGTCCTACGAGCAGTACTTC. The chain recombines TRBV19 with TRBJ2-7, with TRBD1 as a possible D gene (5 bases). V lost 1 base, J lost 1 base, and 8 bases lay in between. The CDR3 spans 14 residues. Germline-derived CDR1 and CDR2 are LNHDA and SQIVND (reference sequence).

This chain uses TRBV7-2 with TRBJ2-3, with 8 bases lining up with TRBD2. Trimming removed 2 bases from V and 6 bases from J; junction bases left unmatched: 7. CDR3 length equals 15 residues. In germline, CDR1 is SGHTA, CDR2 FQGNSA. The CDR3 sequence is CASSLSGRAGDTQYF. The CDR3 nucleotides read TGTGCCAGCAGCTTAAGCGGGAGAGCCGGGGATACGCAGTATTTT.

The chain combines TRBV28 with TRBJ1-6, with 7 bases aligning to TRBD1. CDR1 MDHEN and CDR2 SYDVKM come from the germline V gene. The CDR3 loop spans 17 amino acids. V lost 1 base, J lost 5 bases, and 8 bases stayed unmatched. The CDR3 reads CASSLSRPGQNNSPLHF. CDR3 nucleotides: TGTGCCAGCAGTTTATCCCGACCGGGACAGAATAATTCACCCCTCCACTTT.

The V call is TRBV28, the J call TRBJ1-6; D is undetermined. This CDR3 contains 15 residues. V was pared by 2 bases and J by 10 bases, with 15 bases between. Germline loops: CDR1 MDHEN, CDR2 SYDVKM. The CDR3 nucleotides are TGTGCCAGCAGTTTAAGGAGCCCTTACCACTCACCCCTCCACTTT. As protein: CASSLRSPYHSPLHF.

CDR3 residues: CAWSVSQNAEKLFF. The CDR3 region has the DNA TGTGCCTGGAGTGTTAGCCAAAATGCTGAAAAACTGTTTTTT. J is TRBJ1-4 and V is TRBV30; D uncertain. This CDR3 spans 14 amino acids. CDR1 is GTSNPN and CDR2 is SVGIG in the germline V gene (reference sequence). The ends were cut back, 0 bases at V and 7 bases at J, with 12 bases in the middle.

The V call is TRBV28, the J call TRBJ1-5; 7 bases agree with TRBD1. J lost 6 bases, V lost 5 bases, and 1 base had no gene match. Germline V CDR1 and CDR2: MDHEN, SYDVKM. CDR3 size: 12 residues. The CDR3 DNA sequence: TGTGCCAGCAGTAGGACAGGTCAGCCCCAGCATTTT. Translated, it gives CASSRTGQPQHF.

With respect to this clone: Germline is not matched at one junction end, which may reflect a read error. The chain recombines TRBV11-2 with TRBJ2-7, with TRBD1 matching over 9 bases. The CDR3 runs 14 residues. Germline V gene sequence: CDR1 SGHAT, CDR2 FQNNGV. The DNA of the CDR3 is TGTGCCAGCACCCCCGGGACAGGGTCCTCCGAGCAGTACTTC. Translated: CASTPGTGSSEQYF.

The V gene is TRBV2, the J gene TRBJ2-7, with 12 bases fitting TRBD1. The CDR3 contains 14 residues. Germline trimming cut 6 bases from V and 7 bases from J; bases unmatched to any gene: 7. Germline V CDR1 and CDR2: SNHLY, FYNNEI. CDR3 nucleotide sequence: TGTGCCAGCAGGAGGGGACAGGGGGCGCCTGAGCAGTACTTC. Translated: CASRRGQGAPEQYF.

The chain carries TRBV5-5 and TRBJ1-2; D may be TRBD1 (6 bases). V was trimmed by 0 bases and J by 6 bases, leaving 15 bases between them. The germline V gene has CDR1 SGHKS and CDR2 YYEKEE (reference sequence). This CDR3 spans 15 amino acids. For the CDR3, the DNA is TGTGCCAGCAGCTTGGATGCAGGGGAGATGAATGGCTACACCTTC. Encoded protein: CASSLDAGEMNGYTF.

The gene calls are TRBV2 and TRBJ2-3, with 14 nucleotides matching TRBD2. V shed 5 bases, J shed 6 bases, and the junction held 7 bases outside the gene matches. This CDR3 has 16 residues. CDR1 SNHLY and CDR2 FYNNEI come from the germline V gene. The CDR3 sequence is CASSSTSGGAWDTQYF. As DNA, the CDR3 is TGTGCCAGCAGTTCGACTAGCGGGGGGGCTTGGGATACGCAGTATTTT.

The chain links TRBV28 to TRBJ1-4; 10 bases fit TRBD1. Germline V gives CDR1 MDHEN, CDR2 SYDVKM. With V trimmed by 5 bases and J by 4 bases, 1 base remained unmatched. The CDR3 runs to 14 residues. CDR3 sequence: CASSRDRGNEKLFF. The CDR3 DNA reads TGTGCCAGCAGTCGGGACAGGGGTAATGAAAAACTGTTTTTT. Filled out from reference TRBV28 and TRBJ1-4, the complete variable domain reads DVKVTQSSRYLVKRTGEKVFLECVQDMDHENMFWYRQDPGLGLRLIYFSYDVKMKEKGDIPEGYSVSREKKERFSLILESASTNQTSMYLCASSRDRGNEKLFFGSGTQLSVL.

V and J are TRBV7-9 and TRBJ2-7; D is ambiguous. Germline V gene data show CDR1 as SEHNR and CDR2 as FQNEAQ (reference sequence). The CDR3 is 14 amino acids. The V gene lost 1 base and the J gene lost 3 bases, with 10 bases spanning the gap. The CDR3 protein is CASSLDPGYYEQYF. Here the CDR3 DNA reads TGTGCCAGCAGCTTAGACCCGGGTTACTACGAGCAGTACTTC.

V gene TRBV6-1 combines with J gene TRBJ2-3; TRBD1 agrees at 10 bases. The J segment lost 0 bases and the V segment lost 4 bases, leaving 7 bases of the junction unmatched. Germline CDR1 MNHNS, CDR2 SASEGT. This CDR3 is 17 amino acids long. CDR3 in amino acids: CASSARPGQGSTDTQYF. CDR3 DNA: TGTGCCAGCAGTGCCCGCCCGGGACAGGGGAGCACAGATACGCAGTATTTT.

The gene calls are TRBV7-2 and TRBJ1-6, with TRBD1 identical over 8 bases. CDR1 and CDR2 from the germline V gene are SGHTA and FQGNSA. The CDR3 has 16 amino acids. The trim removed 5 bases at V and 7 bases at J, leaving 10 bases unmatched. The CDR3 region is CASSPWTGKVNSPLHF. In DNA form, the CDR3 reads TGTGCCAGCAGCCCGTGGACAGGGAAGGTGAATTCACCCCTCCACTTT.

The chain has TRBV7-9 and TRBJ2-3, with 8 bases that match TRBD1. The V and J ends lost 5 bases and 2 bases, in that order; junction bases with no gene match: 9. Per the germline V gene, CDR1 is SEHNR and CDR2 is FQNEAQ (reference sequence). This CDR3 spans 16 amino acids. CDR3 sequence reads: CASSPRQGIVTDTQYF. CDR3 DNA: TGTGCCAGCAGCCCCCGACAGGGGATAGTCACAGATACGCAGTATTTT.

The V and J genes are TRBV6-5 and TRBJ2-2, with 10 bases identical to TRBD2. There are 16 residues in the CDR3. Germline V gene data show CDR1 as MNHEY and CDR2 as SVGAGI. J was trimmed by 8 bases and V by 3 bases; bases with no gene match: 9. CDR3 loop: CASSYTLAGVGGELFF. In nucleotides, the CDR3 is TGTGCCAGCAGTTATACCCTAGCGGGAGTCGGAGGGGAGCTGTTTTTT.